The 14 T cell receptor beta chains given below trace back to one sample, sequenced in a study of blood T cell repertoires in COVID-19. The assay was immunoSEQ multiplex PCR, and TCRdb's table has in-frame clones only and misses some. The repertoire consists of hundreds of thousands of clones, with around 87% occurring once and the leading ten covering roughly 1.9%. The sample consisted of PBMCs or T cells enriched from blood (not recorded which). Receptor source: a man aged 40-55 years in a cohort exposed to, infected with or recovered from COVID-19 (not recorded which).

This sequence joins TRBV10-2 and TRBJ1-3; maybe TRBD1 (6 bases). V lost 3 bases to trimming and J lost 0 bases, with 9 bases between them. The CDR3 spans 15 residues. Germline V lookup: CDR1 WSHSY, CDR2 SAAADI. DNA of the CDR3: TGCGCCAGCAGTGACAGGGGTAGCTCTGGAAACACCATATATTTT. It is translated as CASSDRGSSGNTIYF.

This chain joins TRBV7-9 and TRBJ1-5; 7 bases fit TRBD1. Germline V gives CDR1 SEHNR, CDR2 FQNEAQ (reference sequence). The CDR3 loop spans 15 amino acids. With 1 base clipped from V and 7 bases from J, the junction kept 7 bases outside the gene matches. CDR3 residues: CASSLGGGAGQPQHF. DNA for the CDR3: TGTGCCAGCAGCTTAGGAGGGGGCGCAGGACAGCCCCAGCATTTT.

This clone was recorded only once. The chain links TRBV9 to TRBJ2-3; D is perhaps TRBD1 (5 bases). Germline CDR1 and CDR2: SGDLS and YYNGEE. The length of the CDR3 is 16 residues. V was cut by 0 bases and J by 3 bases, with 14 bases left in between. In nucleotides, the CDR3 is TGTGCCAGCAGCGTAGTCCCCAGGGCTTGGACAGATACGCAGTATTTT. Amino acid sequence: CASSVVPRAWTDTQYF. Full variable domain (outside the CDR3, taken from reference TRBV9 and TRBJ2-3): DSGVTQTPKHLITATGQRVTLRCSPRSGDLSVYWYQQSLDQGLQFLIQYYNGEERAKGNILERFSAQQFPDLHSELNLSSLELGDSALYFCASSVVPRAWTDTQYFGPGTRLTVL.

V usage is TRBV5-1 and J usage is TRBJ2-2; 8 bases agree with TRBD1. Germline V gene sequence: CDR1 SGHRS, CDR2 YFSETQ. The CDR3 has 15 residues. J was trimmed by 1 base and V by 4 bases; bases with no gene match: 3. CDR3 coding DNA: TGCGCCAGCAGCCCCGGACAGGGGAACACCGGGGAGCTGTTTTTT. It encodes CASSPGQGNTGELFF. The variable domain in full, with the rest retrieved from reference TRBV5-1 and TRBJ2-2, is KAGVTQTPRYLIKTRGQQVTLSCSPISGHRSVSWYQQTPGQGLQFLFEYFSETQRNKGNFPGRFSGRQFSNSRSEMNVSTLELGDSALYLCASSPGQGNTGELFFGEGSRLTVL.

The rearrangement links TRBV28 to TRBJ2-2; TRBD1 is a possible D gene (9 bases). The CDR3 has 16 amino acids. The germline CDR1 and CDR2 sequences are MDHEN and SYDVKM. V shed 6 bases and J shed 7 bases, with 21 bases lying between them. This CDR3 reads CASSTGGSGRVGELFF. The CDR3 DNA sequence: TGTGCCAGCAGCACAGGGGGCAGCGGGAGAGTCGGGGAGCTGTTTTTT.

The rearrangement joins TRBV5-4 to TRBJ1-3; 8 bases map to TRBD1. Per the germline V gene, CDR1 is SGHNT and CDR2 is YYREEE (reference sequence). V lost 1 base and J lost 1; bases outside the gene matches: 4. The CDR3 is made up of 16 amino acids. The CDR3 coding sequence is TGTGCCAGCAGCTTGTTTGGACAGGGATCTGGAAACACCATATATTTT. This translates into CASSLFGQGSGNTIYF.

The chain uses TRBV11-2 and TRBJ1-4, with 9 bases aligning to TRBD1. The CDR3 sequence is 14 residues long. V lost 6 bases to trimming and J lost 7 bases; unmatched junction nucleotides: 6. CDR1 SGHAT and CDR2 FQNNGV come from the germline V gene. The CDR3 sequence is CASSPGTGREKLFF. DNA for the CDR3: TGTGCCAGCAGTCCCGGGACAGGGCGTGAAAAACTGTTTTTT.

This rearrangement joins TRBV7-2 to TRBJ2-1; TRBD2 aligns across 9 bases. The CDR3 runs 14 residues. The junction had 2 bases not matched to a gene; V was cut back by 1 base and J by 7 bases. CDR1 is SGHTA, CDR2 FQGNSA, per germline. The CDR3 protein is CASSLGGRGNEQFF. For the CDR3, the DNA is TGTGCCAGCAGCTTAGGCGGGAGGGGAAATGAGCAGTTCTTC. The whole variable domain, remainder taken from reference TRBV7-2 and TRBJ2-1, is GAGVSQSPSNKVTEKGKDVELRCDPISGHTALYWYRQSLGQGLEFLIYFQGNSAPDKSGLPSDRFSAERTGGSVSTLTIQRTQQEDSAVYLCASSLGGRGNEQFFGPGTRLTVL.

This rearrangement joins TRBV29-1 to TRBJ2-7; TRBD1 matches 7 bases. CDR1 and CDR2 (germline): SQVTM, ANQGSEA. Losses at the gene ends were 4 bases for V and 4 bases for J; bases not matched to a gene: 4. The CDR3 contains 12 residues. CDR3 DNA sequence: TGCAGCGTTGTACAGGGGTCGTACGAGCAGTACTTC. Amino acid sequence: CSVVQGSYEQYF.

The genes are TRBV3-1 (or the pseudogene TRBV3-2) and TRBJ2-3, with TRBD2 matching over 12 bases. CDR1 LGHDT and CDR2 YNNKEL come from the germline V gene (reference sequence). This CDR3 comprises 19 residues. V was pared by 4 bases and J by 4 bases, with 15 bases of the junction left unmatched. The CDR3 DNA is TGTGCCAGCAGCCCCAAATATGTGACTAGCGGGAGTATGGCAGATACGCAGTATTTT. Protein sequence: CASSPKYVTSGSMADTQYF.

The V and J genes are TRBV4-1 and TRBJ2-7; 8 bases are a match to TRBD2. Trimming at V came to 4 bases and at J to 5 bases, leaving 4 bases not matched to a gene. Germline V gene lookup returns CDR1 MGHRA and CDR2 YSYEKL. The CDR3 runs 13 residues. DNA of the CDR3: TGCGCCAGCAGCCCCCACGGGGGGGACGAGCAGTACTTC. It translates to CASSPHGGDEQYF.

The V call is TRBV27, the J call TRBJ2-3; TRBD2 matches 7 bases. The CDR3 totals 15 residues. The V and J ends lost 5 bases and 5 bases, in that order; junction bases with no gene match: 10. Germline V CDR1 and CDR2: MNHEY, SMNVEV (reference sequence). The CDR3 loop is CASSRRLAQGDTQYF. The CDR3 region has the DNA TGTGCCAGCAGTAGAAGACTAGCTCAGGGAGATACGCAGTATTTT.

The sample holds a few counts of this clone. The sample carries other DNA sequences with the same CDR3. The DNA for the CDR3 is TGTGCCAGCAGCCCCGGACAGGGGGCCTACGAGCAGTACTTC. Protein sequence: CASSPGQGAYEQYF. The chain employs TRBV7-9 and TRBJ2-7; 10 bases agree with TRBD1. This CDR3 is 14 amino acids long. J lost 2 bases, V lost 5 bases, and 3 bases had no gene match. CDR1 is SEHNR and CDR2 is FQNEAQ in the germline V gene (reference sequence).

This chain links TRBV7-2 with TRBJ2-7; 13 bases agree with TRBD2. Trimming removed 4 bases from V and 2 bases from J; junction bases left unmatched: 5. Looked up from germline, CDR1 is SGHTA and CDR2 is FQGNSA. This CDR3 is 16 amino acids long. The CDR3 nucleotides are TGTGCCAGCAGCTGGGCGACTAGCGGGGGGACCTACGAGCAGTACTTC. Translating it yields CASSWATSGGTYEQYF. Based on the CDR3 plus reference TRBV7-2 and TRBJ2-7, the full variable domain is GAGVSQSPSNKVTEKGKDVELRCDPISGHTALYWYRQSLGQGLEFLIYFQGNSAPDKSGLPSDRFSAERTGGSVSTLTIQRTQQEDSAVYLCASSWATSGGTYEQYFGPGTRLTVT.